The source of this T cell receptor beta chain is a study of regulatory T cells in long-lasting Graves disease. The time point: newly diagnosed GD, antithyroid drugs for less than 3 months. The TCR library was made from RNA extracted from PBMCs. American Thyroid Association guidelines were used to diagnose Graves' disease. Whole-study findings and limits: Shared public clonotypes totalled around 2,900 in persistent patients, compared with about a thousand in new patients. What was studied was peripheral blood only, and not thyroid tissue.

Building of the TCR beta libraries involved iRepertoire HTBI primers and Arm-PCR of CDR3 regions. In TCRdb, the multiplex PCR reads were re-called with MiXCR into one record per CDR3 protein. The sample shows around 500,000 distinct CDR3 sequences, around an eighth of them seen only once. As concerns this clonotype: Its target is unknown. This may stem from a read error, because a much larger clone lies one nucleotide away.

Germline V gene sequence: CDR1 LNHDA, CDR2 SQIVND (reference sequence). This CDR3 is built from 14 residues. The same data also contributed to another study, on T cells in Graves' hyperthyroidism and ophthalmopathy. From that study: First-round RT-PCR with HTBI primers amplified the TCR CDR3 region.

V usage is TRBV19 and J usage is TRBJ2-5; D not certain. The source was peripheral blood mononuclear cells (PBMCs), collected at new diagnosis, from a patient treated with antithyroid drugs. This TCR derives from a man aged 25-40 years with Graves disease. CDR3 loop: CASSIEGTQEAQYF. The CDR3 DNA is TGTGCCAGTAGTATAGAGGGCACACAAGAGGCCCAGTACTTC.